This T cell receptor beta chain was observed in a study of blood T cell repertoires in COVID-19. Across the whole study: The United States, Italy and Spain supplied acute and convalescent COVID-19 samples. PBMCs, B-cell-depleted T cells, or T cells were the source of the cDNA or gDNA that made up the material.

Per the authors' pipeline: Reference gene primers were amplified, and this amplification served to estimate nucleated cell counts. TCRdb keeps only in-frame clones here, not all; method: immunoSEQ multiplex PCR. The V and J calls and clone size are taken from that table; D and trimming were inferred from the DNA. This sample has about 170,000 clones, with 80% to 90% found just once. V shed 1 base and J 6 bases; nucleotides not matched to a gene: 7. The V gene's germline CDR1 is SGHTA and CDR2 FQGNSA. The CDR3 covers 16 residues. The chain joins TRBV7-2 to TRBJ2-1, with 9 nucleotides matching TRBD2. The sample taken for sequencing was peripheral blood. This clonotype originated in an elderly woman with acute or convalescent COVID-19. The CDR3 DNA reads TGTGCCAGCAGCTTAGGGGGCGGGAGGGGCTCCAATGAGCAGTTCTTC. Its translation: CASSLGGGRGSNEQFF.